The T cell receptor (beta chain) described here comes from a study of cytomegalovirus exposure and HLA in healthy donors. Points from the study as a whole: In a later analysis, about 17,000 TCR beta sequences were associated with HLA alleles at 0.05 false discovery rate.

CDR3 length: 15 amino acids. The ends lost 2 bases at V and 2 bases at J; junction bases unmatched: 5. Per the germline V gene, CDR1 is MGHRA and CDR2 is YSYEKL. PCR employed 60 Vbeta and 13 Jbeta primers. The data were produced by immunoSEQ multiplex PCR, yet TCRdb's version contains in-frame clones alone and is incomplete. The sample lists around 52,000 clones; approximately 83% were seen once. As to this clone: The antigen remains undetermined.

The chain employs TRBV4-1 and TRBJ1-1, with 7 bases aligning to TRBD1. Material: PBMCs. The sequence was obtained from a man between 35 and 55 years old in good health and CMV-seronegative. The CDR3: CASSQPGTANTEAFF. In nucleotides, the CDR3 is TGCGCCAGCAGCCAACCCGGGACAGCAAACACTGAAGCTTTCTTT.